The 19 T cell receptor beta chains given below trace back to one sample, sequenced in a study of T cells after yellow fever vaccination. MiXCR, run by TCRdb on the 5' RACE reads, gives a single entry per CDR3 protein. The table lists about 260,000 distinct CDR3 sequences, 10% to 15% of them singletons. The sample here was CD4+ T cells sorted from PBMCs, taken 45 days after the yellow fever booster vaccination. The receptors were gathered from a man aged 30-40 years who received the YFV17D yellow fever vaccine.

The rearrangement uses TRBV29-1 and TRBJ2-1; 11 bases are a match to TRBD2. Germline V gives CDR1 SQVTM, CDR2 ANQGSEA. V was clipped by 8 bases and J by 6 bases; unmatched bases: 3. This CDR3 has 12 amino acids. CDR3: CSQGTSGNEQFF. The CDR3 region has the DNA TGCAGCCAAGGGACTAGCGGCAATGAGCAGTTCTTC.

The rearrangement joins TRBV11-2 to TRBJ2-1; possibly TRBD2 for D (5 bases). Germline V gene data show CDR1 as SGHAT and CDR2 as FQNNGV. The V end was cut by 5 bases, the J end by 0 bases, with 11 bases between. The CDR3 is made up of 15 amino acids. CDR3 in amino acids: CASSPSEGSYNEQFF. The CDR3 region has the DNA TGTGCCAGCAGCCCGTCTGAGGGCTCCTACAATGAGCAGTTCTTC. The full variable domain, rest sourced from reference TRBV11-2 and TRBJ2-1, is EAGVAQSPRYKIIEKRQSVAFWCNPISGHATLYWYQQILGQGPKLLIQFQNNGVVDDSQLPKDRFSAERLKGVDSTLKIQPAKLEDSAVYLCASSPSEGSYNEQFFGPGTRLTVL.

The V call is TRBV4-3, the J call TRBJ1-6; D is unresolved. Germline V gene data show CDR1 as LGHNA and CDR2 as YSLEER. This CDR3 is 17 amino acids long. V was pared by 0 bases and J by 0 bases, with 9 bases between. The CDR3 loop is CASSQDWLSSYNSPLHF. CDR3 in DNA: TGCGCCAGCAGCCAAGATTGGCTCAGCTCCTATAATTCACCCCTCCACTTT.

This chain links TRBV6-5 with TRBJ2-7; 7 positions match TRBD1. V was pared by 6 bases and J by 5 bases, with 10 bases of the junction left unmatched. The CDR3 has 14 amino acids. Germline V lookup: CDR1 MNHEY, CDR2 SVGAGI. The CDR3 loop is CASRLQGFSHEQYF. The CDR3 bases are TGTGCCAGCAGGCTACAGGGGTTCAGCCACGAGCAGTACTTC.

This sequence joins TRBV20-1 and TRBJ1-1; TRBD1 agrees at 8 bases. CDR1 and CDR2 (germline): DFQATT, SNEGSKA (reference sequence). The J segment lost 6 bases and the V segment lost 6 bases, leaving 9 bases of the junction unmatched. The CDR3 is 13 residues long. The CDR3 bases are TGCAGTGCCCCCGACAGGGGCGGGCCTGAAGCTTTCTTT. Translation: CSAPDRGGPEAFF.

This clonotype appeared a few times. The rearrangement uses TRBV5-1 and TRBJ2-3; perhaps TRBD2 as D (5 bases). Germline V gives CDR1 SGHRS, CDR2 YFSETQ. The CDR3 is made up of 15 amino acids. With 4 bases removed from V and 0 bases from J, the gap between germline ends came to 12 bases. As DNA, the CDR3 is TGCGCCAGCAGCCCAGGAGGACCTAGCACAGATACGCAGTATTTT. Translated: CASSPGGPSTDTQYF.

There are a few counts of this clonotype. This CDR3 is CSARFYAGDLKNIQYF. The CDR3 coding sequence is TGCAGTGCTAGGTTCTATGCAGGGGACTTAAAAAACATTCAGTACTTC. The V call is TRBV20-1, the J call TRBJ2-4, with D tentatively TRBD1 or TRBD2 (6 bases each). Between the trimmed V and J ends, which lost 3 bases and 4 bases, there was a span of 19 bases. The CDR3 runs 16 residues. Germline CDR1 and CDR2: DFQATT and SNEGSKA (reference sequence).

In this sample, this clonotype turned up a few times. The rearrangement joins TRBV20-1 to TRBJ1-1; D is unclear. The CDR3 sequence is 14 residues long. The germline V and J ends were trimmed by 2 bases and 0 bases, with 10 bases remaining between them. Germline V gene lookup returns CDR1 DFQATT and CDR2 SNEGSKA (reference sequence). The CDR3 loop reads CSARTVSMNTEAFF. The CDR3, as DNA: TGCAGTGCTAGAACTGTTAGCATGAACACTGAAGCTTTCTTT.

Remarks on this clonotype: This clone may be a read error of a much larger clone one base away. The chain carries TRBV12-3 or TRBV12-4 and TRBJ2-5; D uncertain. The germline V and J ends were trimmed by 4 bases and 4 bases, with 16 bases remaining between them. The CDR3 loop spans 15 amino acids. The CDR3 region has the DNA TGTGCCAGCAGTTACGGCTCCCACGGAAGAGAGACCCAGTACTTC. This translates into CASSYGSHGRETQYF.

This clonotype was counted a few times. The chain links TRBV20-1 to TRBJ2-1; TRBD1 matches 7 bases. V lost 3 bases and J lost 6; bases outside the gene matches: 11. The CDR3 runs to 15 residues. Germline CDR1 reads DFQATT; CDR2 reads SNEGSKA (reference sequence). In DNA form, the CDR3 reads TGCAGTGCTAGCAGAGGGTCCTCAGGGGGCAATGAGCAGTTCTTC. Encoded protein: CSASRGSSGGNEQFF.

V usage is TRBV19 and J usage is TRBJ2-3, with a weak D call TRBD2 (6 bases). The germline V and J ends were trimmed by 7 bases and 4 bases, with 15 bases remaining between them. This CDR3 region has 14 residues. CDR1 and CDR2 from the germline V gene are LNHDA and SQIVND (reference sequence). The CDR3 region has the DNA TGTGCCAGTATGGAGACGGGAGTTGCAGATACGCAGTATTTT. Its protein product is CASMETGVADTQYF.

There are a few counts of this clonotype. The chain couples TRBV3-1 to TRBJ2-3; no firm D call. CDR1 and CDR2 from the germline V gene are LGHDT and YNNKEL (reference sequence). V lost 3 bases, J lost 3 bases, and 4 bases lay in between. This CDR3 contains 12 residues. In DNA form, the CDR3 reads TGTGCCAGCAGCCACAGAACAGATACGCAGTATTTT. It encodes CASSHRTDTQYF.

This clonotype was recorded a few times. The chain has TRBV9 and TRBJ2-3; the D gene is possibly TRBD2 (5 bases). Trimming cost V 3 bases and J 3 bases, with 8 bases left between them. CDR1 SGDLS and CDR2 YYNGEE come from the germline V gene. The CDR3 runs 13 residues. The CDR3 loop reads CASSGSGTDTQYF. The DNA for the CDR3 is TGTGCCAGCAGCGGGTCGGGGACAGATACGCAGTATTTT.

This clonotype was observed a few times. The genes are TRBV20-1 and TRBJ2-2; TRBD2 agrees at 10 bases. The germline V gene has CDR1 DFQATT and CDR2 SNEGSKA (reference sequence). This CDR3 is 14 amino acids long. V shed 3 bases and J 6 bases; nucleotides not matched to a gene: 4. For the CDR3, the DNA is TGCAGTGCTAGCCTAGCGGGAGTATCCGGGGAGCTGTTTTTT. Its protein is CSASLAGVSGELFF.

The chain couples TRBV5-6 to TRBJ2-3; TRBD1 might be the D (5 bases). Trimming stripped 4 bases from V and 6 bases from J, with 21 bases between. Per the germline V gene, CDR1 is SGHDT and CDR2 is YYEEEE. This CDR3 has 16 amino acids. The CDR3 protein is CASSRTIGAAGDTQYF. The CDR3 bases are TGTGCCAGCAGCCGAACGATAGGGGCTGCTGGTGATACGCAGTATTTT.

This clonotype has more than one count but fewer than ten. J is TRBJ2-3 and V is TRBV6-2 or TRBV6-3; TRBD2 is a possible D gene (5 bases). The CDR3 extends over 12 amino acids. CDR1 and CDR2 (germline): MNHEY, SVGEGT. The V end was cut by 0 bases, the J end by 11 bases, with 9 bases between. The CDR3 spells CASSYSTGKQYF. CDR3 bases: TGTGCCAGCAGTTACTCAACGGGGAAGCAGTATTTT.

The rearrangement joins TRBV7-3 to TRBJ2-2, with a possible D match to TRBD1 (6 bases). The germline CDR1 and CDR2 sequences are SGHTA and FQGTGA. Trimming cost V 1 base and J 6 bases, with 15 bases left between them. This CDR3 spans 16 amino acids. The DNA for the CDR3 is TGTGCCAGCAGCTTAATAGGGCCGAGGGGGTCCGGGGAGCTGTTTTTT. It encodes CASSLIGPRGSGELFF.

The J gene is TRBJ2-2, the V gene TRBV12-3 or TRBV12-4; D may be TRBD2 (5 bases). This CDR3 region has 13 residues. V lost 6 bases to trimming and J lost 3 bases, with 8 bases between them. CDR3 in DNA: TGTGCCAGCAGGTTGGACTACACCGGGGAGCTGTTTTTT. Amino acid sequence: CASRLDYTGELFF.

About this clonotype itself: One end of the junction does not line up with germline, which may come from a read error. CDR3 in amino acids: CASSQGTSMDF. The CDR3, as DNA: TGTGCCAGCAGCCAGGGGACCTCCATGGACTTC. This chain connects TRBV3-1 to TRBJ2-7; the D call may be TRBD1 or TRBD2 (5 bases each). The CDR3 contains 11 residues. Germline V CDR1 and CDR2: LGHDT, YNNKEL (reference sequence).